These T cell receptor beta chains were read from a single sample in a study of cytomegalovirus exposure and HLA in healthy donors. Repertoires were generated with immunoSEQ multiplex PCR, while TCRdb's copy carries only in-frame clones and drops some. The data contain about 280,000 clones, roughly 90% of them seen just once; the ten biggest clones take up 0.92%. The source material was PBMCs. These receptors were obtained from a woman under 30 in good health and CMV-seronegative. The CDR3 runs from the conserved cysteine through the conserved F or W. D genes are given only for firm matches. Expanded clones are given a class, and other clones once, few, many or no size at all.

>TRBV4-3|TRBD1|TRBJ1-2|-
TGCGCCAGCAGCAGGACAGGGGCTAAGTATGGCTACACCTTC
CASSRTGAKYGYTF
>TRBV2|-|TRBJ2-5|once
TGTGCCAGCAGGCCGACTATACAAGAGACCCAGTACTTC
CASRPTIQETQYF
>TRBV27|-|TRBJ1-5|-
TGTGCCAGCAAAGATCGCAGACTGGATCAGCCCCAGCATTTT
CASKDRRLDQPQHF
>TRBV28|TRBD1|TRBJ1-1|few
TGTGCCAGCAGTGTAGCAGGGGGTCGGAGAGAAGCTTTCTTT
CASSVAGGRREAFF
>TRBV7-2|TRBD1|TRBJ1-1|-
TGTGCCAGCAGCCCGCAGGGGGGTAAGGCTGAAGCTTTCTTT
CASSPQGGKAEAFF
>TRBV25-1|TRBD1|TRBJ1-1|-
TGTGCCAGCAGTGAGGTTGGAGGGGGCCTCACTGAAGCTTTCTTT
CASSEVGGGLTEAFF
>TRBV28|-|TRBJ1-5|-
TGTGCCAGCAGCGCCGGGACACGGGCAGGGACCCAGCATTTT
CASSAGTRAGTQHF
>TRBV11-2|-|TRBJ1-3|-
TGTGCCAGCAGCTTAGGGCCCGCCTCTGGAAACACCATATATTTT
CASSLGPASGNTIYF
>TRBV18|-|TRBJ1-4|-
TGTGCCAGCTCACCACCACAGGGCCCCGGAGAAAAACTGTTTTTT
CASSPPQGPGEKLFF
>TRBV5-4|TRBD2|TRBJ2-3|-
TGTGCCAGCAGCATGAGGACTAGCGGGGGCCGCACAGATACGCAGTATTTT
CASSMRTSGGRTDTQYF
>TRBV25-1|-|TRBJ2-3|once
TGTGCCAGCAGTGCGACAGTATTTACTAGCACAGATACGCAGTATTTT
CASSATVFTSTDTQYF
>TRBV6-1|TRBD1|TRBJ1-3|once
TGTGCCAGCACTTCAGATGACAGGGCCGGAAACACCATATATTTT
CASTSDDRAGNTIYF
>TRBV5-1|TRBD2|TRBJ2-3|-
TGCGCCAGCAGCACCGGGACTAGCGGGAGGGCCGGGGGAGATACGCAGTATTTT
CASSTGTSGRAGGDTQYF
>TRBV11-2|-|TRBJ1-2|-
TGTGCCAGCAGCTTAAGATTCTTACGGGGAGTGTTTGATGGCTACACCTTC
CASSLRFLRGVFDGYTF
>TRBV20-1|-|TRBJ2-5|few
TGCAGTGCTAGGGCAGAGACCCAGTACTTC
CSARAETQYF
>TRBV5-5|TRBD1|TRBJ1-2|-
TGTGCCAGCAGCGCCGGCACAGGGGGTCCTGGCTACACCTTC
CASSAGTGGPGYTF
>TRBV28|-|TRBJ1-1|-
TGTGCCAGCAGTTTATTTCCGGTTGAAGCTTTCTTT
CASSLFPVEAFF
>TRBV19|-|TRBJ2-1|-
TGTGCCAGTAGGAGCACCGGGCCCCCAGGGGCGTTCTTC
CASRSTGPPGAFF
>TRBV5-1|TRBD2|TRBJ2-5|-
TGCGCCAGCGGTTGGGGGACTAGCGGGAGAAGGTTGGGGGAGACCCAGTACTTC
CASGWGTSGRRLGETQYF
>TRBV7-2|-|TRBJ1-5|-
TGTGCCAGCACCCCGGACATTTATAGCAATCAGCCCCAGCATTTT
CASTPDIYSNQPQHF
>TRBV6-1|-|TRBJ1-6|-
TGTGCCAGCAGTGAAGTCAGGGATTATAATTCACCCCTCCACTTT
CASSEVRDYNSPLHF
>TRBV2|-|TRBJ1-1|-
TGTGCCAGCAGTCCAATAGCGAACACTGAAGCTTTCTTT
CASSPIANTEAFF
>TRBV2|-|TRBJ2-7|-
TGTGCCAGCAGTGAAGCTCGCAGGGCCTACGAGCAGTACTTC
CASSEARRAYEQYF
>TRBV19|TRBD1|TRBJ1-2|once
TGTGCCAGTACCCTAACAGGGGGCGGCTACACCTTC
CASTLTGGGYTF
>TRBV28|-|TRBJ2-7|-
TGTGCCAGCAGTTTATCGGGCAGGGATCTTGACTACGAGCAGTACTTC
CASSLSGRDLDYEQYF
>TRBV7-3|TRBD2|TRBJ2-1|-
TGTGCCAGCAGCTCTGGACTAGGGAGCGACAATGAGCAGTTCTTC
CASSSGLGSDNEQFF
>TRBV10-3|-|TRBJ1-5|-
TGTGCCACCAGGGTGGGGGGTGAGGGCAATCAGCCCCAGCATTTT
CATRVGGEGNQPQHF
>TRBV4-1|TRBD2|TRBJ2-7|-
TGCGCCAGCAGCCCGACCGGGACTAGGGCGTACGAGCAGTACTTC
CASSPTGTRAYEQYF
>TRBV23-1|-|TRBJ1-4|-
TGCGCCAGCAGTCACCGAGTTGCAACTAATGAAAAACTGTTTTTT
CASSHRVATNEKLFF
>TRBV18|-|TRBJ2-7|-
TGTGCCAGCTCAGGCGAGGTGTACGAGCAGTACTTC
CASSGEVYEQYF
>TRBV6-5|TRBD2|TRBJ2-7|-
TGTGCCAGCGGGTTTGCGGGAGGTGAGGAGCAGTACTTC
CASGFAGGEEQYF
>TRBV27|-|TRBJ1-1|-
TGTGCCAGCAGTTTATCCCGGAACACTGAAGCTTTCTTT
CASSLSRNTEAFF
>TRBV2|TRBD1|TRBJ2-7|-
TGTGCCAGCAGACCTAGACAGGGCCTCTCCTACGAGCAGTACTTC
CASRPRQGLSYEQYF
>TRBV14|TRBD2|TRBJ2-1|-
TGTGCCAGCAGCCAAGGACTAGCGGGGTACAATGAGCAGTTCTTC
CASSQGLAGYNEQFF
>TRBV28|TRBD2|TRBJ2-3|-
TGTGCCAGCAGTTTTGGGAGCGGGAGTATTTTAATGGGGCAGTATTTT
CASSFGSGSILMGQYF
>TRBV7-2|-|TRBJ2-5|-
TGTGCCAGCAGCATACTGGAGACCCAGTACTTC
CASSILETQYF
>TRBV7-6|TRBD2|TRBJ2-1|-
TGTGCCAGCAGCCCCAGGTGGGCGGGAGGAGCGGCGGATGAGCAGTTCTTC
CASSPRWAGGAADEQFF
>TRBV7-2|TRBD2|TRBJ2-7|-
TGTGCCAGCACCCCACGACTAGCGGGAAAGTCATCCTACGAGCAGTACTTC
CASTPRLAGKSSYEQYF
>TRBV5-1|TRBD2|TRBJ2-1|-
TGCGCCAGCAGCTTGGCCACTAGCGGGAACTCCTACAATGAGCAGTTCTTC
CASSLATSGNSYNEQFF
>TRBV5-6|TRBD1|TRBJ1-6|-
TGTGCCAGCAGCTTCCGGACAGGACGAAATTCACCCCTCCACTTT
CASSFRTGRNSPLHF
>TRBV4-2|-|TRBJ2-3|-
TGTGCCAGTGGCCGGGTGACGGATACGCAGTATTTT
CASGRVTDTQYF
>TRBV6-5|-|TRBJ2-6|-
TGTGCCAGCAGTTACGTAGGACTCTCTGGGGCCAACGTCCTGACTTTC
CASSYVGLSGANVLTF
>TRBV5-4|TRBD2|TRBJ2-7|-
TGTGCCAGCAGCTTTAAGCGGGAGACCTCCTACGAGCAGTACTTC
CASSFKRETSYEQYF
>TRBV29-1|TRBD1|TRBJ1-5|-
TGCAGCGTTGGAGGGACAGGGGATCAGCCCCAGCATTTT
CSVGGTGDQPQHF
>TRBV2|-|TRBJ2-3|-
TGTGCCAGCAGTCTCCGGGACTTCACAGATACGCAGTATTTT
CASSLRDFTDTQYF
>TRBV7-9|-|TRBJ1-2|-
TGTGCCAGCAGTCCACGTGGACAGATCTATGGCTACACCTTC
CASSPRGQIYGYTF
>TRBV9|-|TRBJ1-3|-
TGTGCCAGCAGCGTAGACGCCAGGGAAGGTCGGAACACCATATATTTT
CASSVDAREGRNTIYF
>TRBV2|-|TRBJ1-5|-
TGTGCCAGCAGTGACGTCGACTTTCGTAATCAGCCCCAGCATTTT
CASSDVDFRNQPQHF
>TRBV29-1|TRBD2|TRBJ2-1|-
TGCAGCGTTGAGGGACTAGCGGGAGGGCCCTCCTACAATGAGCAGTTCTTC
CSVEGLAGGPSYNEQFF
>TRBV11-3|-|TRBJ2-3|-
TGTGCCAGCAGCTCTCCGAGCACAGATACGCAGTATTTT
CASSSPSTDTQYF
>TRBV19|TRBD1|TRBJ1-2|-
TGTGCCAGTAGTTCGACAGGGGCAGAATATGGCTACACCTTC
CASSSTGAEYGYTF
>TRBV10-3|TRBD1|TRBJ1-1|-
TGTGCCATCAGTGCGAGGGGGCAGGGTGAAGCTTTCTTT
CAISARGQGEAFF
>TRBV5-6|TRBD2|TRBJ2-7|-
TGTGCCAGCAGCTTAGCGGGACTAGCCGAGCAGTACTTC
CASSLAGLAEQYF
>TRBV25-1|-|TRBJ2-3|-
TGTGCCAGCAGTGAAGCAAGCGGGTGGGCAGATACGCAGTATTTT
CASSEASGWADTQYF
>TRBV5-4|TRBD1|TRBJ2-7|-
TGTGCCAGCAGCCCCTCCCCCCAACAGGGGGCAGAGCAGTACTTC
CASSPSPQQGAEQYF